This T cell receptor (beta chain) was retrieved from a study of regulatory T cells in long-lasting Graves disease. Study observations and caveats: Persistent patients shared more public clonotypes (2,741) than newly diagnosed patients (around 1,000).

Libraries of TCR beta came from iRepertoire HTBI primers plus Arm-PCR of CDR3 regions. TCRdb reanalysed the multiplex PCR reads using MiXCR and keeps one entry per CDR3 protein. The sample holds about 660,000 distinct CDR3 sequences, about 32% seen once. V gave up 2 bases and J gave up 6 bases; unmatched junction bases: 4. Germline V CDR1 and CDR2: MNHEY, SVGEGT. This CDR3 comprises 15 residues. This clonotype has just a few counts. Its antigen is unknown. Sample time point: persistent/refractory GD, antithyroid drugs over 5 years with positive TRAb. Scientists built the TCR library using RNA that was extracted from PBMCs.

This sequence originates from a female donor with Graves disease. The sample here was peripheral blood mononuclear cells (PBMCs), taken when the disease was refractory, from a patient treated with antithyroid drugs. The rearrangement joins TRBV6-2 or TRBV6-3 to TRBJ1-2, with 12 bases identical to TRBD1. The DNA for the CDR3 is TGTGCCAGCAGTTACCGGGACAGGGGGCCTCATGGCTACACCTTC. Translating gives CASSYRDRGPHGYTF.